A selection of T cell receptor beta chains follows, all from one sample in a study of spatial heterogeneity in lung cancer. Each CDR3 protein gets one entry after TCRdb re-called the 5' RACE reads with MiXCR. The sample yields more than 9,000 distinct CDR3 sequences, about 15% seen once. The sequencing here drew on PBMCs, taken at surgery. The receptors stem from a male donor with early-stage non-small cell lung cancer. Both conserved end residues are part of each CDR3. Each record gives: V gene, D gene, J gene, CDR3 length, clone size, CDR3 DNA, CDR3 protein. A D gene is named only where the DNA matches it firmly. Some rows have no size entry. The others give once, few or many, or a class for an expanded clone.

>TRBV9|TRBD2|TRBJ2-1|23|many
TGTGCCAGCAGCGTAGGTATCGTTGGCGGGACTAGCGGGAGATCTAGCTCCTACAATGAGCAGTTCTTC
CASSVGIVGGTSGRSSSYNEQFF
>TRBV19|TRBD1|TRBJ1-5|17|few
TGTGCCAGTAGTACGAATTCTTTGACAGGGAGAAATCAGCCCCAGCATTTT
CASSTNSLTGRNQPQHF
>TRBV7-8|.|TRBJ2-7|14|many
TGTGCCAGCAGCTTAGAGGGGGGGACCTACGAGCAGTACTTC
CASSLEGGTYEQYF
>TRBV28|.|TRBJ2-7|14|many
TGTGCCAGCCACCCCGGGGGAATCGACTACGAGCAGTACTTC
CASHPGGIDYEQYF
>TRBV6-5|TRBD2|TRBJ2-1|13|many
TGTGCCAGCAGTCGCGGGAGTAGAAATGAGCAGTTCTTC
CASSRGSRNEQFF
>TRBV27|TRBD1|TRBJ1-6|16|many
TGTGCCAGCGGACGACAGGGTAGCTCCTATAATTCACCCCTCCACTTT
CASGRQGSSYNSPLHF
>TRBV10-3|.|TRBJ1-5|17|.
TGTGCCATCAGTGAAATGGGGGCTTTTGATAGCAATCAGCCCCAGCATTTT
CAISEMGAFDSNQPQHF
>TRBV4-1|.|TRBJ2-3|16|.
TGCGCCAGCAGCCAAAGTGGTCGGGGGCACACAGATACGCAGTATTTT
CASSQSGRGHTDTQYF
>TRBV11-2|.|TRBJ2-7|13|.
TGTGCCAGCAGGCGCCCCCTCTCCTACGAGCAGTACTTC
CASRRPLSYEQYF
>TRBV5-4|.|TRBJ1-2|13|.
TGTGCCAGCAGCTTGGACGATCTCTATGGCTACACCTTC
CASSLDDLYGYTF
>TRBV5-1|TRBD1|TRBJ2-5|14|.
TGCGCCAGCAGCCCCCAGGGGGCCGGTGAGACCCAGTACTTC
CASSPQGAGETQYF
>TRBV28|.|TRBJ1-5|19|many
TGTGCCAGCAGTTTCCTGAGGGGTCGGGGCAATTCCGAAAATCAGCCCCAGCATTTT
CASSFLRGRGNSENQPQHF
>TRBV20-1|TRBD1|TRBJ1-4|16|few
TGCAGTGCTAGGGCTACACCGACAGGGTATAATGAAAAACTGTTTTTT
CSARATPTGYNEKLFF
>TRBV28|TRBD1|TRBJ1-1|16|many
TGTGCCAGCAGCAACCCTCCAGGGGGCGAGGGGACTGAAGCTTTCTTT
CASSNPPGGEGTEAFF
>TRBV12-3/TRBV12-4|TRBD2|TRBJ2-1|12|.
TGTGCCAGCAGTCGGACTAGCGGGGAGAGGATCTTC
CASSRTSGERIF
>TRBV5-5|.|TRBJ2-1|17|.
TGTGCCAGCAGCTTGGCCCTGGGCGGAGCCTCCTACAATGAGCAGTTCTTC
CASSLALGGASYNEQFF
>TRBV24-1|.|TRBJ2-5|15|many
TGTGCCACCTCCTCCCGGGGAGTATCCCAAGAGACCCAGTACTTC
CATSSRGVSQETQYF
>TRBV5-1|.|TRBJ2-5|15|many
TGCGCCAGCAGCTCTGTGGGACGGAGGGAGGAGACCCAGTACTTC
CASSSVGRREETQYF
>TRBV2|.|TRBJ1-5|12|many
TGTGCCAGCAGGGGGGAAGGTCAGCCCCAGCATTTT
CASRGEGQPQHF
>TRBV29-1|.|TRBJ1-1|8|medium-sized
TGCAGCGTTGACCGGGCTTTCTTT
CSVDRAFF
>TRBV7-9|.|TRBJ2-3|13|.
TGTGCCATCAGGGACTTTAGCACAGATACGCAGTATTTT
CAIRDFSTDTQYF
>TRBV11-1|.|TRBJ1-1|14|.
TGTGCCAGCAGCCCCAGGACGTTGGGAACTGAAGCTTTCTTT
CASSPRTLGTEAFF
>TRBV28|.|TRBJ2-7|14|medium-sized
TGTGCCAGCAGTCGACACGTTGTCCCCTACGAGCAGTACTTC
CASSRHVVPYEQYF
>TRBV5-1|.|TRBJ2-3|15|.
TGCGCCAGCAGCTTTTTTGGGGCGGGCACAGATACGCAGTATTTT
CASSFFGAGTDTQYF
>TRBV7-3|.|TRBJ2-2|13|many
TGTGCCAGCAGCGCAGGGCCCACCGGGGAGCTGTTTTTT
CASSAGPTGELFF
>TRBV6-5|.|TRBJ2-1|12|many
TGTGCCAGCAGTTCTGGGGACAATGAGCAGTTCTTC
CASSSGDNEQFF